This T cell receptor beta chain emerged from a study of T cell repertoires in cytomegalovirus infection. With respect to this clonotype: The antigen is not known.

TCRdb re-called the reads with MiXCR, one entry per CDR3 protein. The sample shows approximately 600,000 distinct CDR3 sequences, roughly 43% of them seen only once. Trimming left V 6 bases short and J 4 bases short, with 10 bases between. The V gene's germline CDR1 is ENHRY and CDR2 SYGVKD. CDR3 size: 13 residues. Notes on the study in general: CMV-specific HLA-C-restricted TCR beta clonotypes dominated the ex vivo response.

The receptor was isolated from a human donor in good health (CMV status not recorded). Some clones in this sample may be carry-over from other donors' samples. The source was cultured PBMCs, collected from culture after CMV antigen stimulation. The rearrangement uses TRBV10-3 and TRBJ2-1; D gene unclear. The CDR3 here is CAISEMEYNEQFF. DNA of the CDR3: TGTGCCATCAGCGAGATGGAATACAATGAGCAGTTCTTC.